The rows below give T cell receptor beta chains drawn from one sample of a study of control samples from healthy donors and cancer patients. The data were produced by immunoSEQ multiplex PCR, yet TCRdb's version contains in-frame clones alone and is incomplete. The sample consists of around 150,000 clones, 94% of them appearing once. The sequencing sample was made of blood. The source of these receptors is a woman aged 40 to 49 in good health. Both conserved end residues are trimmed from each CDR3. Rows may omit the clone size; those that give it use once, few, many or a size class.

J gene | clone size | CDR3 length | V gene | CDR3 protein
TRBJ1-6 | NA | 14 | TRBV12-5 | ASGLEPGGGHSPLH
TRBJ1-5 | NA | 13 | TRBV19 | ASIPGQHSNQPQH
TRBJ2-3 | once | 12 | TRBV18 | ASSQDTSTDTQY
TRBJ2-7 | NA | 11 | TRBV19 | ASSIGQGVEQY
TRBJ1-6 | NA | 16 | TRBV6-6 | ASSPKTGGASYNSPLH
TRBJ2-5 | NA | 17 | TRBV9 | ASSVGFSGSHASQETQY
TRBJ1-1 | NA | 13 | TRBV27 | ASSLDRGQNTEAF
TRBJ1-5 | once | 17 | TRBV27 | ASRQNRGSGTGVDQPQH
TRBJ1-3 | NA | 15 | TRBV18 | ASSPDEGGQYGNTIY
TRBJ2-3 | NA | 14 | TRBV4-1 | ASSHIRARGTDTQY
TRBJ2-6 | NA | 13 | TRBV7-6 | ASSFRASGANVLT
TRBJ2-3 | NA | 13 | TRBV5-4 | ASSLQAEVGYTQY
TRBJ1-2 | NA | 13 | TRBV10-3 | AISDPRTGGQGYT
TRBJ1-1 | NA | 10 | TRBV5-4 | ASSRDRDEAF
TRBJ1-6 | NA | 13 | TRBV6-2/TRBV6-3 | ASSFHAGFNSPLH
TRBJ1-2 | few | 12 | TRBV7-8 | ASSFRINDYGYT
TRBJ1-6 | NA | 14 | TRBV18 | ASSPPEDPYNSPLH
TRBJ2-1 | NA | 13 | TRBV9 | ASSVGNRNHNEQF
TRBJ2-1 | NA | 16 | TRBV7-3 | ASSLTVRPGETYNEQF
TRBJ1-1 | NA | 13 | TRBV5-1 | ASSSMTGMNTEAF
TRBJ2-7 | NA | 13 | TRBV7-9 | ASSLGKAESYEQY
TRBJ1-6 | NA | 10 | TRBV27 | ASNHLGSPLH
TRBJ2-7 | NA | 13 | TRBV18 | ASSPPFQGANEQY
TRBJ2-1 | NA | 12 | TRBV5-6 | ASSSSIGSYEQF
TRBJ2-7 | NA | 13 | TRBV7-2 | ASSLYAQGKYEQY
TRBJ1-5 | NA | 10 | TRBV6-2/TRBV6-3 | ASSYSPQPQH
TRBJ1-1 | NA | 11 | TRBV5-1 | ASSFEQGTEAF
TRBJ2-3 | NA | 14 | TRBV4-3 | ASSQDTGGSTDTQY
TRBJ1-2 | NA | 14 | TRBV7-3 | ASSARGSPGNSGYT
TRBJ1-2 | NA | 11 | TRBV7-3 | ASSQGGGYGYT
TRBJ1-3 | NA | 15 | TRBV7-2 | ASSLMSIRGSGNTIY